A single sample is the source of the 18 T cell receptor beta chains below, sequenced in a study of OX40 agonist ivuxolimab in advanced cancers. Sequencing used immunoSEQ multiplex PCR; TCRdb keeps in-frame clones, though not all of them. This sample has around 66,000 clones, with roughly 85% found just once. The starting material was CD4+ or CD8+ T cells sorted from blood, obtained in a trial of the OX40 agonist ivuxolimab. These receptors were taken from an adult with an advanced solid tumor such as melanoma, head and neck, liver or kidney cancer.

CDR3 sequence (DNA): TGTGCCAGCAAACTAGCGGGTAGCACAGATACGCAGTATTTT. It specifies CASKLAGSTDTQYF. The V gene is TRBV2, the J gene TRBJ2-3; 9 nucleotides align to TRBD2. The CDR3 is 14 residues long. The ends lost 7 bases at V and 0 bases at J; junction bases unmatched: 2. Germline CDR1 and CDR2: SNHLY and FYNNEI. Combining the CDR3 with reference TRBV2 and TRBJ2-3 gives the whole variable domain EPEVTQTPSHQVTQMGQEVILRCVPISNHLYFYWYRQILGQKVEFLVSFYNNEISEKSEIFDDQFSVERPDGSNFTLKIRSTKLEDSAMYFCASKLAGSTDTQYFGPGTRLTVL.

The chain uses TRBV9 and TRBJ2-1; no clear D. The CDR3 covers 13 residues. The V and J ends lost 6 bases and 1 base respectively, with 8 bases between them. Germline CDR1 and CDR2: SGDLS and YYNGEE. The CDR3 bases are TGTGCCAGCACCTCTAGTTCCTACAATGAGCAGTTCTTC. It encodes CASTSSSYNEQFF.

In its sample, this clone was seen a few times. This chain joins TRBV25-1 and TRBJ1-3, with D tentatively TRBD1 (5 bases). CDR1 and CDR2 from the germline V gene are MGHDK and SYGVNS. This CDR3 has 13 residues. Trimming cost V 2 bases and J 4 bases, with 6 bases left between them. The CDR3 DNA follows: TGTGCCAGCAGTGAACCAGGGGGAAACACCATATATTTT. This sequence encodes CASSEPGGNTIYF. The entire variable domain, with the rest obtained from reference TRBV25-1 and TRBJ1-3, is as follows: EADIYQTPRYLVIGTGKKITLECSQTMGHDKMYWYQQDPGMELHLIHYSYGVNSTEKGDLSSESTVSRIRTEHFPLTLESARPSHTSQYLCASSEPGGNTIYFGEGSWLTVV.

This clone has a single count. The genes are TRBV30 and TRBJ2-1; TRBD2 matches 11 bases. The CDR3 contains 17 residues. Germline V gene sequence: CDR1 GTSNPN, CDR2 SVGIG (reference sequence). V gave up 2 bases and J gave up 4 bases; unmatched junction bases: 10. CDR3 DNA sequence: TGTGCCTGGAGTACCACTACTAGCGGGGGCACATACAATGAGCAGTTCTTC. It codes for CAWSTTTSGGTYNEQFF.

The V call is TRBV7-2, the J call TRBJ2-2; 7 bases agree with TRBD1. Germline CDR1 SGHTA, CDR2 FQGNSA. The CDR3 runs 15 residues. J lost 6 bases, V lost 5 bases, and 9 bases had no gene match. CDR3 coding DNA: TGTGCCAGCAGCCTCTCGGACAGGCCGGCCGGGGAGCTGTTTTTT. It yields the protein CASSLSDRPAGELFF.

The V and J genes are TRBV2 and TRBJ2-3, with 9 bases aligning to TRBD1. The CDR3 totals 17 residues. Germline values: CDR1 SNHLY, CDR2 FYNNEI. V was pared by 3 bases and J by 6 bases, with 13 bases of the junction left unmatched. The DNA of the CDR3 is TGTGCCAGCAGTGACGGGACAGGGTTGGGCAAGATGGATACGCAGTATTTT. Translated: CASSDGTGLGKMDTQYF.

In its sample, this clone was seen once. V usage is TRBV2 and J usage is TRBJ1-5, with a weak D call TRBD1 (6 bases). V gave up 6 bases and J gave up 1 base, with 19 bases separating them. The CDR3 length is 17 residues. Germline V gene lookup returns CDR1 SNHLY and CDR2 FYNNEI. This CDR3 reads CASRGGTIGPSNQPQHF. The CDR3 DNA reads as TGTGCCAGCAGAGGGGGAACGATCGGACCCAGCAATCAGCCCCAGCATTTT. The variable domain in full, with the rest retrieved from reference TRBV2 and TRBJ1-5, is EPEVTQTPSHQVTQMGQEVILRCVPISNHLYFYWYRQILGQKVEFLVSFYNNEISEKSEIFDDQFSVERPDGSNFTLKIRSTKLEDSAMYFCASRGGTIGPSNQPQHFGDGTRLSIL.

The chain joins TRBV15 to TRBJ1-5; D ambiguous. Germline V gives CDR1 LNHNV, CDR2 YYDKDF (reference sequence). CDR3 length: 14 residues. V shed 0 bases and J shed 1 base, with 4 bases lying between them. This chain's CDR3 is CATSRDWSNQPQHF. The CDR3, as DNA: TGTGCCACCAGCAGAGATTGGAGCAATCAGCCCCAGCATTTT.

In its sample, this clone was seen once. The CDR3 DNA reads as TGTGTCAGAAGACAGGGGTGGAGAGGAAACACCATATATTTT. Translating it yields CVRRQGWRGNTIYF. The V and J genes are TRBV7-5 and TRBJ1-3; TRBD1, as called in the table, went unchecked against the DNA. TRBV7-5 is described as a pseudogene. The CDR3 is made up of 14 amino acids.

The DNA of the CDR3 is TGTGCCAGCAGCCGGAGCCCCGGCGGCTACAATGAGCAGTTCTTC. Its protein product is CASSRSPGGYNEQFF. The rearrangement joins TRBV27 to TRBJ2-1; D call uncertain. CDR3 length equals 15 residues. The ends were cut back, 6 bases at V and 3 bases at J, with 15 bases in the middle. Germline values: CDR1 MNHEY, CDR2 SMNVEV (reference sequence).

This CDR3 reads CASSMVTSNQPQHF. The CDR3 DNA reads as TGTGCCAGTAGTATGGTCACAAGCAATCAGCCCCAGCATTTT. The chain is built from TRBV19 and TRBJ1-5; D not certain. The V end was cut by 3 bases, the J end by 1 base, with 7 bases between. The CDR3 is made up of 14 amino acids. In germline, CDR1 is LNHDA, CDR2 SQIVND (reference sequence).

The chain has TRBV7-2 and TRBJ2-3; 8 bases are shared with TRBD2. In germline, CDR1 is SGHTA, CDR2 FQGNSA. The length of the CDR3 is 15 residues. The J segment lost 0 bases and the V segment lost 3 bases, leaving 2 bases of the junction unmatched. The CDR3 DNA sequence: TGTGCCAGCAGCTTCAGCGGGGGAAGCACAGATACGCAGTATTTT. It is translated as CASSFSGGSTDTQYF.

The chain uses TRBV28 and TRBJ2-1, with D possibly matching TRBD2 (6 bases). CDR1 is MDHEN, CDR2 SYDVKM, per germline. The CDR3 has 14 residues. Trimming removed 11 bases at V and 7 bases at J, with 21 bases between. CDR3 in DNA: TGTGCCTCGAGCCCCCTGTTAAGCGGGAATGAGCAGTTCTTC. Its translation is CASSPLLSGNEQFF.

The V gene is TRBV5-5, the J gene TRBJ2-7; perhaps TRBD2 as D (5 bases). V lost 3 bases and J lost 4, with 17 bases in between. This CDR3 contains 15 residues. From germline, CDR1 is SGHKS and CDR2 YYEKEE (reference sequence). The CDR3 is CASSSGSTWGYEQYV. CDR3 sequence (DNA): TGTGCCAGCAGCTCGGGATCTACTTGGGGTTACGAGCAGTACGTC.

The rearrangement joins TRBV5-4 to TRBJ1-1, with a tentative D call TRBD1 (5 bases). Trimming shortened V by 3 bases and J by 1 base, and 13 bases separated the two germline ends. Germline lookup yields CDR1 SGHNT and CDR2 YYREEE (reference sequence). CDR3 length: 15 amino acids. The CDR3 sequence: CASSSSAGSNTEAFF. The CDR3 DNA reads TGTGCCAGCAGCTCCTCGGCAGGGTCGAACACTGAAGCTTTCTTT.

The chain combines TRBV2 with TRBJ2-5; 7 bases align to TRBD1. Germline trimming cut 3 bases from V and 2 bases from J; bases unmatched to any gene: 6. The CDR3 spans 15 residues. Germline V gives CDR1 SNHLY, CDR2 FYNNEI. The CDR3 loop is CASSDRGQTQETQYF. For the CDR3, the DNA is TGTGCCAGCAGTGATAGGGGACAGACACAAGAGACCCAGTACTTC. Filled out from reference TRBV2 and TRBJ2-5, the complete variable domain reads EPEVTQTPSHQVTQMGQEVILRCVPISNHLYFYWYRQILGQKVEFLVSFYNNEISEKSEIFDDQFSVERPDGSNFTLKIRSTKLEDSAMYFCASSDRGQTQETQYFGPGTRLLVL.

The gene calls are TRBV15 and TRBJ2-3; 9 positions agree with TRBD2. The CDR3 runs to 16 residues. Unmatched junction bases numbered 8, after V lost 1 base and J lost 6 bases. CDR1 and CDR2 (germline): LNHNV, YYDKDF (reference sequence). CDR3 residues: CATSRGIAGVRDTQYF. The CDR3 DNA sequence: TGTGCCACCAGCAGAGGAATAGCGGGAGTGCGGGATACGCAGTATTTT.

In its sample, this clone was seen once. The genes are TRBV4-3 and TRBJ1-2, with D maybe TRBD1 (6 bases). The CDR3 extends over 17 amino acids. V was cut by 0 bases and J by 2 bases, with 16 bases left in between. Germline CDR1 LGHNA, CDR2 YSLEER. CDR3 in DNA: TGCGCCAGCAGCCAAGATAGGGGGGCTATAACAAACTATGGCTACACCTTC. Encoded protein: CASSQDRGAITNYGYTF.